This TCR beta chain was sequenced during a study of regulatory T cells in long-lasting Graves disease. Trimming pared 8 bases from V and 6 bases from J, leaving 20 bases between. The CDR3 contains 14 residues. Germline assignment: CDR1 WSHSY and CDR2 SAAADI. With iRepertoire HTBI primers and Arm-PCR of CDR3 regions, TCR beta libraries were built. MiXCR was run by TCRdb on the multiplex PCR reads, yielding one entry per CDR3 protein. The data contain around 230,000 distinct CDR3 sequences, approximately 20% of them seen just once; the ten biggest clones take up more than 20%. General study results and limits: Lower TCR diversity characterized persistent Graves' patients relative to newly diagnosed patients. There was favoring of TRBV28, TRBJ1-2 and TRBJ2-5 in persistent disease. The sample size was small, and this may have reduced accuracy.

The time point is: newly diagnosed GD, antithyroid drugs for less than 3 months. With RNA extracted from PBMCs as input, the TCR library was made. With EDTA tubes as the receptacles, 7.5 to 10 milliliters of peripheral blood were drawn. Turning to this clonotype: Its target is not known.

The rearrangement uses TRBV10-2 and TRBJ2-7; possibly TRBD2 for D (6 bases). The material sequenced was peripheral blood mononuclear cells (PBMCs), taken at new diagnosis, from a patient treated with antithyroid drugs. The receptor was isolated from a female donor with Graves disease. The CDR3 reads CASAWTGESGEQYF. DNA of the CDR3: TGCGCCAGCGCATGGACGGGAGAGTCGGGCGAGCAGTACTTC.